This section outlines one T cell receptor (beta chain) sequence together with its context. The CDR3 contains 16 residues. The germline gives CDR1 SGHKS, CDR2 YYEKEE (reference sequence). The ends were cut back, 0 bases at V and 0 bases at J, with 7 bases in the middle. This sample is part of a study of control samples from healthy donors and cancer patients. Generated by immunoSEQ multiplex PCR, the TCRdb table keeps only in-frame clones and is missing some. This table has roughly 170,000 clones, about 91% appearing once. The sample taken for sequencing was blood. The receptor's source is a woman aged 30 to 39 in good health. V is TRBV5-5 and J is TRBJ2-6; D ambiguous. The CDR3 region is CASSLDSFSGANVLTF. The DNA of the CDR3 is TGTGCCAGCAGCTTGGACAGTTTCTCTGGGGCCAACGTCCTGACTTTC.